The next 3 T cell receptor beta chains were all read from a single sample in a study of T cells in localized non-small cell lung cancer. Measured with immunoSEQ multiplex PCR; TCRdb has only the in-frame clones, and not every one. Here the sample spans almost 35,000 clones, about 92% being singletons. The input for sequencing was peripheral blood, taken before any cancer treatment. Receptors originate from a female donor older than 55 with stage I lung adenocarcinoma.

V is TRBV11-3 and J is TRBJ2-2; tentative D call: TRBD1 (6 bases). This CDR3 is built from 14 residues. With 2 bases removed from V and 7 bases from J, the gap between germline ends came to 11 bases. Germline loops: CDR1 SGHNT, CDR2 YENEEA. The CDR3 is CASSLSTGNGELFF. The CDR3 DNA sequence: TGTGCCAGCAGCTTATCCACAGGGAACGGGGAGCTGTTTTTT.

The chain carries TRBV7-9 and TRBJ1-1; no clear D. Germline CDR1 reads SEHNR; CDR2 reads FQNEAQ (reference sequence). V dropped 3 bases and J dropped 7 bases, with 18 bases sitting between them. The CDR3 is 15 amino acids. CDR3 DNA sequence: TGTGCCAGCAGCTTCCCACAAATAGGCCGTGGTGAAGCTTTCTTT. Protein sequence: CASSFPQIGRGEAFF.

The CDR3 spells CASSTRLAEETQYF. The CDR3, as DNA: TGCGCCAGCAGCACAAGACTAGCGGAAGAGACCCAGTACTTC. This chain uses TRBV5-1 with TRBJ2-5, with TRBD2 matching 9 bases. Per the germline V gene, CDR1 is SGHRS and CDR2 is YFSETQ. This CDR3 contains 14 residues. V was pared by 4 bases and J by 3 bases, with 4 bases of the junction left unmatched.